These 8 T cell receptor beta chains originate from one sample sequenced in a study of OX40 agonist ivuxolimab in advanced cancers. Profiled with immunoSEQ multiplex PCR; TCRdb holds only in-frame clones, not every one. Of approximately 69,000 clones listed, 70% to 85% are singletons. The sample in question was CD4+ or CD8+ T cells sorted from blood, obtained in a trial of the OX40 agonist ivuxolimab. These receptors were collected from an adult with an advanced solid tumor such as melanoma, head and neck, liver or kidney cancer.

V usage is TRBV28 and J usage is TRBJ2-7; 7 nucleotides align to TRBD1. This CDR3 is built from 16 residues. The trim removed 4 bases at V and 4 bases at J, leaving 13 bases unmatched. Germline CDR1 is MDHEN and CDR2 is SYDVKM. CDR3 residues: CASSSPTSGTEYEQYF. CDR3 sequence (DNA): TGTGCCAGCAGTTCTCCAACTTCCGGGACAGAGTACGAGCAGTACTTC.

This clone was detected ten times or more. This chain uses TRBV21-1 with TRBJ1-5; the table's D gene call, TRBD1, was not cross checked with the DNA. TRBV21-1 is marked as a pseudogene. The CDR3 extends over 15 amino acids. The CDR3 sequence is CASTGFASRSQPQHF. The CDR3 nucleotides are TGTGCCAGCACAGGGTTCGCGTCCCGTAGTCAGCCCCAGCATTTT.

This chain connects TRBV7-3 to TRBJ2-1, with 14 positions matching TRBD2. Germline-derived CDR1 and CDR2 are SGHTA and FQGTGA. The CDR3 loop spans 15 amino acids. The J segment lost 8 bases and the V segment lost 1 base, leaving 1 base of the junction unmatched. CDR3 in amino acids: CASSLKGLAGDEQFF. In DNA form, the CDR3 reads TGTGCCAGCAGCTTAAAGGGACTAGCGGGGGATGAGCAGTTCTTC.

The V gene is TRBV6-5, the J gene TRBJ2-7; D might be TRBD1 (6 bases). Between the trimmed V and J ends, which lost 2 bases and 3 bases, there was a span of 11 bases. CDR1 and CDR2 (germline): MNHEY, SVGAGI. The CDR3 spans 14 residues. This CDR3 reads CASSYNDRYYEQYF. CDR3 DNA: TGTGCCAGCAGTTACAACGACAGGTACTACGAGCAGTACTTC.

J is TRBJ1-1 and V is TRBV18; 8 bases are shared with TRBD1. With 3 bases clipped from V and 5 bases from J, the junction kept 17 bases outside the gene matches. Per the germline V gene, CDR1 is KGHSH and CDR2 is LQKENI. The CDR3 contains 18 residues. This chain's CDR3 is CASSPNQDRAPWGTEAFF. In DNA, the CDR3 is TGTGCCAGCTCACCGAATCAGGACAGGGCACCTTGGGGGACTGAAGCTTTCTTT. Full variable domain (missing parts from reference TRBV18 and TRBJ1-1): NAGVMQNPRHLVRRRGQEARLRCSPMKGHSHVYWYRQLPEEGLKFMVYLQKENIIDESGMPKERFSAEFPKEGPSILRIQQVVRGDSAAYFCASSPNQDRAPWGTEAFFGQGTRLTVV.

CDR3 in amino acids: CASSRGGVAGFHEQYF. DNA for the CDR3: TGTGCCAGCAGCCGGGGCGGGGTAGCGGGGTTTCACGAGCAGTACTTC. This chain links TRBV4-2 with TRBJ2-7; TRBD2 matches at 8 bases. With V trimmed by 4 bases and J by 5 bases, 13 bases remained unmatched. The CDR3 has 16 residues. CDR1 and CDR2 (germline): LGHNA, YNFKEQ.

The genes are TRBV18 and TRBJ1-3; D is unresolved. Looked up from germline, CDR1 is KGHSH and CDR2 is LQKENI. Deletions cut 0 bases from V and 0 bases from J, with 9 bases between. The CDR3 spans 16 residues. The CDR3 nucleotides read TGTGCCAGCTCACCACCGTCTGGGAGCTCTGGAAACACCATATATTTT. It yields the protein CASSPPSGSSGNTIYF.

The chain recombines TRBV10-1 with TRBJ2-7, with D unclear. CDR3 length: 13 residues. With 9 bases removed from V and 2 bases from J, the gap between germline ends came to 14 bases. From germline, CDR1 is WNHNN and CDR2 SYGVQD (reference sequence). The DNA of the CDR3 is TGCGCCAGGCCGTGTTTAAGGACCTACGAGCAGTACTTC. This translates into CARPCLRTYEQYF.